Shown below are 25 T cell receptor beta chains from a single sample sequenced in a study of blood T cell repertoires in COVID-19. This table comes from immunoSEQ multiplex PCR, and its TCRdb copy is limited to in-frame clones, with some not included. The sample yields about 180,000 clones, under 85% seen once. Sample: peripheral blood. These receptor sequences come from a woman between 65 and 79 years old with COVID-19, enrolled during active disease.

This chain joins TRBV18 and TRBJ2-7; TRBD1 matches 10 bases. Trimming at V came to 4 bases and at J to 0 bases, leaving 12 bases not matched to a gene. This CDR3 region has 18 residues. The germline CDR1 and CDR2 sequences are KGHSH and LQKENI. The CDR3 DNA is TGTGCCAGCTCACTTACGGGGACAGGGGCCCTCAGCTCCTACGAGCAGTACTTC. Translating it yields CASSLTGTGALSSYEQYF.

The rearrangement links TRBV9 to TRBJ2-7; 8 nucleotides line up with TRBD2. Germline CDR1 reads SGDLS; CDR2 reads YYNGEE. CDR3 length: 16 residues. Losses at the gene ends were 0 bases for V and 3 bases for J; bases not matched to a gene: 8. The chain's CDR3 is CASSVASGGPFYEQYF. CDR3 in DNA: TGTGCCAGCAGCGTAGCTTCGGGAGGGCCTTTCTACGAGCAGTACTTC.

Of note for this clone: The sample has other DNA sequences that encode this CDR3 too. The chain is built from TRBV6-5 and TRBJ1-3, with 7 positions matching TRBD1. The CDR3 contains 15 residues. Trimming at V came to 6 bases and at J to 0 bases, leaving 5 bases not matched to a gene. CDR1 MNHEY and CDR2 SVGAGI come from the germline V gene. The CDR3 coding sequence is TGTGCCAGCAGAACGGGACAGTTCTCTGGAAACACCATATATTTT. Translation gives CASRTGQFSGNTIYF.

The rearrangement uses TRBV28 and TRBJ2-1, with TRBD1 matching 10 bases. Losses at the gene ends were 6 bases for V and 7 bases for J; bases not matched to a gene: 6. Germline assignment: CDR1 MDHEN and CDR2 SYDVKM. The CDR3 is 14 residues long. The CDR3 spells CASSRDRGANEQFF. In DNA, the CDR3 is TGTGCCAGCAGCCGGGACAGGGGTGCTAATGAGCAGTTCTTC.

The chain has TRBV7-2 and TRBJ2-4, with unresolved D. This CDR3 comprises 15 residues. Trimming removed 2 bases at V and 0 bases at J, with 8 bases between. Germline V gene lookup returns CDR1 SGHTA and CDR2 FQGNSA. In nucleotides, the CDR3 is TGTGCCAGCAGCTTACCGATACTAGCCAAAAACATTCAGTACTTC. Translation: CASSLPILAKNIQYF.

The chain employs TRBV6-6 and TRBJ1-1, with no clear D. Germline assignment: CDR1 MNHNY and CDR2 SVGAGI (reference sequence). The ends were cut back, 0 bases at V and 0 bases at J, with 8 bases in the middle. This CDR3 is built from 15 residues. In DNA, the CDR3 is TGTGCCAGCAGTTACTCGCCCGGTATGAACACTGAAGCTTTCTTT. Protein sequence: CASSYSPGMNTEAFF.

The chain combines TRBV19 with TRBJ1-5, with TRBD1 matching over 8 bases. Germline V lookup: CDR1 LNHDA, CDR2 SQIVND (reference sequence). The CDR3 length is 16 residues. V trimming: 6 bases; J trimming: 7 bases; junction bases outside the gene matches: 14. The CDR3 loop is CASRTLDRGGSQPQHF. The CDR3 DNA follows: TGTGCCAGTAGAACCCTCGACAGGGGAGGAAGCCAGCCCCAGCATTTT.

This chain joins TRBV7-2 and TRBJ1-2; 11 positions match TRBD1. Germline CDR1 SGHTA, CDR2 FQGNSA. Unmatched junction bases numbered 10, after V lost 5 bases and J lost 8 bases. This CDR3 is 15 amino acids long. Written as DNA, the CDR3 is TGTGCCAGCAGCCCCAAAGGACAGGGGGCGCGGGGCTACACCTTC. This translates into CASSPKGQGARGYTF.

The chain joins TRBV9 to TRBJ2-2; TRBD1 might be the D (5 bases). The CDR3 runs to 16 residues. Germline CDR1 and CDR2: SGDLS and YYNGEE. V was cut by 4 bases and J by 5 bases, with 18 bases left in between. This CDR3 is CASSKMGPLGTGELFF. CDR3 sequence (DNA): TGTGCCAGCAGCAAAATGGGGCCTCTGGGGACCGGGGAGCTGTTTTTT.

CDR3 DNA: TGTGCCAGCAGTTACTCGGGGCAGAAAGACGTACCCCAGCATTTT. Residues: CASSYSGQKDVPQHF. The genes are TRBV6-6 and TRBJ1-5; D is perhaps TRBD1 (5 bases). The V end was cut by 0 bases, the J end by 10 bases, with 16 bases between. CDR3 length equals 15 residues. The germline V gene encodes CDR1 MNHNY and CDR2 SVGAGI (reference sequence).

The rearrangement links TRBV6-6 to TRBJ1-5; D unclear. The CDR3 sequence is 15 residues long. V lost 0 bases and J lost 0, with 6 bases in between. Germline values: CDR1 MNHNY, CDR2 SVGAGI (reference sequence). As DNA, the CDR3 is TGTGCCAGCAGTTACTCCACAGCTAGCAATCAGCCCCAGCATTTT. This codes for CASSYSTASNQPQHF.

J is TRBJ1-1 and V is TRBV5-5; 7 bases match TRBD1. This CDR3 is 17 amino acids long. J was trimmed by 4 bases and V by 0 bases; bases with no gene match: 12. Germline V gene lookup returns CDR1 SGHKS and CDR2 YYEKEE (reference sequence). CDR3 sequence (DNA): TGTGCCAGCAGCTTGGCCCCGACAGGGTTTCTCCCCACTGAAGCTTTCTTT. Its translation: CASSLAPTGFLPTEAFF.

The chain has TRBV6-6 and TRBJ2-7, with D perhaps matching TRBD1 (5 bases). Germline CDR1 reads MNHNY; CDR2 reads SVGAGI (reference sequence). The CDR3 is 13 amino acids. V lost 6 bases, J lost 2 bases, and 11 bases lay in between. CDR3: CASSLGRTYEQYF. The CDR3 DNA sequence: TGTGCCAGCAGCTTGGGGCGTACCTACGAGCAGTACTTC.

This clone occurred once. This specimen includes other DNA sequences encoding the same CDR3. The chain carries TRBV28 and TRBJ1-2, with 8 bases aligning to TRBD1. The junction had 0 bases not matched to a gene; V was cut back by 2 bases and J by 1 base. The CDR3 runs to 14 residues. Germline-derived CDR1 and CDR2 are MDHEN and SYDVKM. The CDR3 DNA reads as TGTGCCAGCAGTTTAGGACAGGGTAACTATGGCTACACCTTC. Amino acid sequence: CASSLGQGNYGYTF.

The chain couples TRBV2 to TRBJ1-4; 8 nucleotides line up with TRBD1. Germline V gene lookup returns CDR1 SNHLY and CDR2 FYNNEI. The CDR3 totals 14 residues. J gave up 8 bases and V 6 bases, and 8 bases lay outside the gene matches. CDR3 region: CASRSRGLEEKLFF. The DNA of the CDR3 is TGTGCCAGCAGGAGCAGGGGGCTTGAGGAAAAACTGTTTTTT.

The chain recombines TRBV5-1 with TRBJ2-2; 9 bases map to TRBD2. The CDR3 loop spans 16 amino acids. Germline V gene sequence: CDR1 SGHRS, CDR2 YFSETQ. The J segment lost 4 bases and the V segment lost 5 bases, leaving 9 bases of the junction unmatched. As DNA, the CDR3 is TGCGCCAGCAGTCAGCGACTAGCGGTCACCACCGGGGAGCTGTTTTTT. Translation: CASSQRLAVTTGELFF.

The table lists this clone with a count of one. V and J are TRBV12-5 and TRBJ2-2; 9 bases agree with TRBD2. From germline, CDR1 is LGHNT and CDR2 FRNRAP. This CDR3 spans 15 amino acids. The V segment lost 5 bases and the J segment 6 bases; nucleotides outside the gene matches: 7. DNA for the CDR3: TGTGCTAGTGGTGTAGGGACTAGCAGGGCCGGGGAGCTGTTTTTT. This encodes CASGVGTSRAGELFF.

The rearrangement links TRBV5-4 to TRBJ2-2; TRBD1 might be the D (6 bases). Germline V CDR1 and CDR2: SGHNT, YYREEE (reference sequence). Trimming took 4 bases from V and 1 from J, leaving 20 bases between them. The CDR3 has 18 residues. The CDR3 here is CASSPDRGTNRNTGELFF. The CDR3 nucleotides read TGTGCCAGCAGCCCGGACCGAGGGACAAATAGGAACACCGGGGAGCTGTTTTTT.

This clone was picked up one time. The chain is built from TRBV29-1 and TRBJ2-2; D uncertain. V lost 5 bases to trimming and J lost 6 bases, with 7 bases between them. This CDR3 comprises 11 residues. The germline V gene has CDR1 SQVTM and CDR2 ANQGSEA. CDR3 in DNA: TGCAGCGTTTCCGAGGCCGGGGAGCTGTTTTTT. It specifies CSVSEAGELFF.

The genes are TRBV5-1 and TRBJ1-1, with D perhaps matching TRBD1 (5 bases). Germline V CDR1 and CDR2: SGHRS, YFSETQ. V was shortened by 4 bases and J by 1 base, with 11 bases between the two germline ends. CDR3 length: 14 amino acids. The CDR3: CASSQQGGNTEAFF. DNA of the CDR3: TGCGCCAGCAGCCAGCAGGGTGGGAACACTGAAGCTTTCTTT.

For the CDR3, the DNA is TGTGCCAGCAGCTTACAGGGTGGAAACACCATATATTTT. It translates to CASSLQGGNTIYF. The V gene is TRBV13, the J gene TRBJ1-3; a weak D match, TRBD1 (5 bases). CDR3 length: 13 amino acids. CDR1 and CDR2 from the germline V gene are PRHDT and FYEKMQ (reference sequence). The V gene lost 2 bases and the J gene lost 3 bases, with 5 bases spanning the gap.

This clone was recorded once. The rearrangement links TRBV14 to TRBJ2-7; 12 nucleotides align to TRBD2. CDR1 SGHDN and CDR2 FVKESK come from the germline V gene. The V and J ends lost 4 bases and 10 bases, in that order; junction bases with no gene match: 8. CDR3 length: 14 amino acids. This chain's CDR3 is CASSPRTSGTYQYF. CDR3 bases: TGTGCCAGCAGCCCCCGGACTAGCGGGACGTATCAGTACTTC. Looking up the rest from reference TRBV14 and TRBJ2-7 gives the full variable domain: EAGVTQFPSHSVIEKGQTVTLRCDPISGHDNLYWYRRVMGKEIKFLLHFVKESKQDESGMPNNRFLAERTGGTYSTLKVQPAELEDSGVYFCASSPRTSGTYQYFGPGTRLTVT.

This clone was seen a single time. The rearrangement joins TRBV6-5 to TRBJ2-2, with D uncertain. Trimming took 5 bases from V and 2 from J, leaving 12 bases between them. CDR1 MNHEY and CDR2 SVGAGI come from the germline V gene. The CDR3 length is 15 residues. The CDR3 nucleotides read TGTGCCAGCAGTAGAAATAGCCAAAACACCGGGGAGCTGTTTTTT. Amino acid sequence: CASSRNSQNTGELFF.

This chain uses TRBV5-5 with TRBJ2-1; D may be TRBD2 (6 bases). The CDR3 covers 16 residues. Germline lookup yields CDR1 SGHKS and CDR2 YYEKEE (reference sequence). Deletions cut 4 bases from V and 2 bases from J, with 16 bases between. In nucleotides, the CDR3 is TGTGCCAGCAGCCACTCGACTGAGCGGGCCTACAATGAGCAGTTCTTC. This gives the protein CASSHSTERAYNEQFF.

The chain is built from TRBV6-5 and TRBJ2-2; 8 bases map to TRBD1. Germline assignment: CDR1 MNHEY and CDR2 SVGAGI. The ends lost 2 bases at V and 7 bases at J; junction bases unmatched: 9. The CDR3 runs 16 residues. The CDR3: CASSYRTGRSIGELFF. The CDR3 nucleotides read TGTGCCAGCAGTTACAGGACAGGGCGTTCTATCGGGGAGCTGTTTTTT.